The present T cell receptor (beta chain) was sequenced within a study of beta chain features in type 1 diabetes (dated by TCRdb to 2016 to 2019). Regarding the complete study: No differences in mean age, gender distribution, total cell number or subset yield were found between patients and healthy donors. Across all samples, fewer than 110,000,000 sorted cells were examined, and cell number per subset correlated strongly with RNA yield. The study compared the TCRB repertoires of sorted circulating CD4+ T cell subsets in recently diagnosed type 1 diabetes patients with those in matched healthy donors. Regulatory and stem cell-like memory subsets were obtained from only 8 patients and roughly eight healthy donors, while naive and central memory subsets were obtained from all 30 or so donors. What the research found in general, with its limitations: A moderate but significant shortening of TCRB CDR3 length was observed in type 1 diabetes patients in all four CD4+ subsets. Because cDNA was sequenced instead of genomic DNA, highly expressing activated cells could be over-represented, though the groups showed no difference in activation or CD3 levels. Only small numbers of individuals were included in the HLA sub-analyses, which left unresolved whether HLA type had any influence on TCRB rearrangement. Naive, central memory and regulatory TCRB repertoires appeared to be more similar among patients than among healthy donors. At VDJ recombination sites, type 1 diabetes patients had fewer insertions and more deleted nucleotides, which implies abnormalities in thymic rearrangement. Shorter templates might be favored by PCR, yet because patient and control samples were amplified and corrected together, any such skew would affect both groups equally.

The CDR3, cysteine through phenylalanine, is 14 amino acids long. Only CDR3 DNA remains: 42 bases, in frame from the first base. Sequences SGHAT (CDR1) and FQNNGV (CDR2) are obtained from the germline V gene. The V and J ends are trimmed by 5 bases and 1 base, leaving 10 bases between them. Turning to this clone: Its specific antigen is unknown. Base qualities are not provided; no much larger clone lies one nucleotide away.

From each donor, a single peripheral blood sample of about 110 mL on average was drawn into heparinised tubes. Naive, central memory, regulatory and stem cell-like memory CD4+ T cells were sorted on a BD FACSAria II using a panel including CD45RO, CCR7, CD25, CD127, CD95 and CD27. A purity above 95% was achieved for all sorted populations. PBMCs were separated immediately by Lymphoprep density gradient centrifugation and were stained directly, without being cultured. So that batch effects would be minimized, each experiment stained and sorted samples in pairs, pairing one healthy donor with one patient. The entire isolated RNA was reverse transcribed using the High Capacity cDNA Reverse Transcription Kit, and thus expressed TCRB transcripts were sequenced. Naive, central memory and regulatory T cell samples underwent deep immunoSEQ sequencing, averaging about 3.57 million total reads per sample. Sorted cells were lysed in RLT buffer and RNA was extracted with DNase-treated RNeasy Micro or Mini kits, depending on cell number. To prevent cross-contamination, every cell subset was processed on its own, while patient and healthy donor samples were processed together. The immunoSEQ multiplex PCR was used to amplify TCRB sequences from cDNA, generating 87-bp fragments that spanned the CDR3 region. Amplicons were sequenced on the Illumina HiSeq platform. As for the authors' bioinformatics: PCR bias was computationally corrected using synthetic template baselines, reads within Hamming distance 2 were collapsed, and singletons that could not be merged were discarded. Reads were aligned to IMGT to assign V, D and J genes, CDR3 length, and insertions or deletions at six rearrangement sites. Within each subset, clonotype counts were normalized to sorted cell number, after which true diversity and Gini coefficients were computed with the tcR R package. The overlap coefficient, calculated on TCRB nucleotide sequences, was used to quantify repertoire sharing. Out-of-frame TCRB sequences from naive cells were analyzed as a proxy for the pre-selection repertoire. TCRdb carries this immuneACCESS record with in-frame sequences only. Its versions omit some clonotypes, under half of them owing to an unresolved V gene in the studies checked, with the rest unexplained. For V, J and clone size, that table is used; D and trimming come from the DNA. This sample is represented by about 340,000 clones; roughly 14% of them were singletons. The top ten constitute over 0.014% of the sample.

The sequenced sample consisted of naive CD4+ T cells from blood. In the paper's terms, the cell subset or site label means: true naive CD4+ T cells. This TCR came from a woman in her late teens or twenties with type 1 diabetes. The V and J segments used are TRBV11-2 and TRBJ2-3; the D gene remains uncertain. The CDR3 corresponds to CASSPSLGTDTQYF. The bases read TGTGCCAGCAGCCCCTCACTTGGCACAGATACGCAGTATTTT.